The TCR beta chain under discussion was sequenced for a study of blood T cell repertoires in COVID-19. On the study more broadly: Sites across the United States, Italy and Spain contributed samples from acute and convalescent COVID-19.

The length of the CDR3 is 15 residues. V shed 0 bases and J shed 7 bases, with 15 bases lying between them. The V gene's germline CDR1 is SGHTA and CDR2 FQGTGA. Assay: immunoSEQ multiplex PCR; the TCRdb copy retains only in-frame clones and omits some. Altogether some 110,000 clones are present, about 82% being singletons, with the ten largest covering 6.2%. Sample: peripheral blood. The receptor comes from a man aged 80 or over with COVID-19, enrolled during active disease. The J gene is TRBJ2-5, the V gene TRBV7-3; D call uncertain. The CDR3 loop is CASSLTSSQTGTQYF. The DNA for the CDR3 is TGTGCCAGCAGCTTAACGTCAAGCCAAACGGGGACCCAGTACTTC.